This record concerns one T cell receptor beta chain sequence. Its antigen remains unknown. These data come from a study of cytomegalovirus exposure and HLA in healthy donors. Study observations and caveats: The likely explanation for a cluster of highly shared sequence variants was sequencing artifact. Analysis was carried out at a later point, and it linked a missense DCLRE1C variant to TCR beta V- and J-gene trimming. By HLA locus, TCR association rates varied in a later analysis, with DRB1 showing the most and HLA-C the fewest.

The V gene's germline CDR1 is MNHEY and CDR2 SMNVEV (reference sequence). The CDR3 has 13 residues. V was pared by 8 bases and J by 1 base, with 11 bases between. Researchers ran the PCR with 60 Vbeta and 13 Jbeta primers. The data were produced by immunoSEQ multiplex PCR, yet TCRdb's version contains in-frame clones alone and is incomplete. The sample records more than 90,000 clones, 65% to 85% being singletons. This sequence joins TRBV27 and TRBJ2-5, with D maybe TRBD1 (5 bases). The source is a middle-aged man in good health and CMV-seropositive. Material: PBMCs. CDR3 loop: CASSQGFQETQYF. The DNA for the CDR3 is TGTGCCAGCTCCCAGGGCTTCCAAGAGACCCAGTACTTC.